Given below is one T cell receptor (beta chain) in context. The CDR3 runs 15 residues. Per germline, CDR1 LGHNA and CDR2 YSLEER. Trimming cost V 0 bases and J 3 bases, with 11 bases left between them. This record belongs to a study of blood T cell repertoires in COVID-19. Source study methods: Estimation of nucleated cell counts was performed using reference gene primer amplification. Measured with immunoSEQ multiplex PCR; TCRdb has only the in-frame clones, and not every one. D and trimming come from the DNA, and the V and J calls and clone size come from that table. The sample gives around 170,000 clones, around 89% of which show up once; 1.5% to 2% is in the top ten.

This TCR was recovered from a man in his late teens or twenties who had recovered from COVID-19. Sequences were obtained from peripheral blood. V usage is TRBV4-3 and J usage is TRBJ1-2; the D gene is possibly TRBD1 (5 bases). The CDR3 DNA reads TGCGCCAGCAGCCAAGACTGGGGAGGGGACTATGGCTACACCTTC. Translating it yields CASSQDWGGDYGYTF.